Listed below are T cell receptor beta chains from one sample, sequenced in a study of neoadjuvant nivolumab and ipilimumab in lung cancer. Libraries were prepared by immunoSEQ multiplex PCR; TCRdb keeps only in-frame clonotypes and omits some of them. Of 30,000 or so clones detected, roughly 90% appear once; the ten largest clones hold 2% to 2.5%. The sequencing here drew on peripheral blood, taken after neoadjuvant nivolumab, alone or with ipilimumab, at or shortly before surgery. Receptors were obtained from an adult with non-small cell lung cancer. Each CDR3 is given without its conserved first and last residue.

J gene	V gene	CDR3 protein
TRBJ2-7	TRBV5-1	ASSSTGGSYEQY
TRBJ2-5	TRBV11-2	ASSSPTSGRETQY
TRBJ1-5	TRBV4-1	ASSQEQGVLGQPQH
TRBJ1-1	TRBV19	ASSMSTVTEAF
TRBJ2-2	TRBV2	ASSVGGPGELF
TRBJ1-1	TRBV11-3	ASSSADSLNTEAF
TRBJ2-3	TRBV18	ASSPLGQDTDTQY
TRBJ1-1	TRBV25-1	ASSGGYTEAF
TRBJ2-7	TRBV7-2	ASSRPGQTYEQY
TRBJ1-1	TRBV5-1	ASSGDRSTQEAF
TRBJ2-1	TRBV5-8	ANPGGVWNEQF
TRBJ2-7	TRBV2	ASSPGLAYSYEQY
TRBJ1-5	TRBV7-9	ASTQGYSNQPQH
TRBJ2-5	TRBV5-5	ASSPLGTSGKETQY
TRBJ2-2	TRBV5-1	ASSLKPGTGELF
TRBJ2-2	TRBV7-9	ASSGEGAFTGELF
TRBJ2-1	TRBV7-8	ASSLGGLAVVSEQF
TRBJ2-3	TRBV18	ASSPWTSGDTQY
TRBJ2-7	TRBV6-1	ASRRGQGYEQY
TRBJ2-6	TRBV29-1	SVGWPASSGANVLT
TRBJ2-1	TRBV5-4	ASSPWTRRADVIYEQF
TRBJ1-1	TRBV29-1	SVWDPHTEAF
TRBJ2-1	TRBV7-6	ASSLGSTGTSLGEQF
TRBJ1-5	TRBV19	ASRTNRKSAQH
TRBJ2-3	TRBV18	ASSPSDTQY
TRBJ2-7	TRBV9	AKGSKAFVGYEQY
TRBJ1-1	TRBV28	ALRGTNTEAF
TRBJ2-2	TRBV6-4	ASSDMSPGELF
TRBJ2-7	TRBV10-2	ASSESGGTAYEQY
TRBJ2-7	TRBV7-9	ASSLGSGIAYEQY
TRBJ2-5	TRBV18	ASSQLIAEVETQY
TRBJ1-1	TRBV6-1	ASSGDRGRTMNTEAF
TRBJ2-7	TRBV7-9	ASSPTSDSYEQY
TRBJ1-4	TRBV5-1	ASSLSGLLNEKLF
TRBJ2-1	TRBV4-1	ASSQDERPNNEQF
TRBJ2-7	TRBV5-1	ASSLDVGGVYEQY